The 9 T cell receptor beta chains presented below share a single source sample, sequenced in a study of T cell responses to AZD1222 COVID-19 vaccine. TCRdb keeps only in-frame clones here, not all; method: immunoSEQ multiplex PCR. The data hold 150,000 to 200,000 clones, with about 88% observed a single time. The sample consisted of peripheral blood, taken 28 days after the second AZD1222 dose. The receptors were sampled from an adult who received the AZD1222 COVID-19 vaccine.

This sequence joins TRBV27 and TRBJ2-5, with 15 bases aligning to TRBD2. This CDR3 has 18 residues. CDR1 and CDR2 (germline): MNHEY, SMNVEV (reference sequence). V dropped 6 bases and J dropped 2; count of bases not matched to a gene: 10. CDR3 loop: CASRAGLAGGGWQETQYF. The CDR3, as DNA: TGTGCCAGCAGAGCTGGACTAGCGGGAGGGGGGTGGCAAGAGACCCAGTACTTC.

The V and J genes are TRBV28 and TRBJ2-5; D is uncertain. V lost 7 bases to trimming and J lost 5 bases, with 5 bases between them. Germline V gene sequence: CDR1 MDHEN, CDR2 SYDVKM. The CDR3 runs to 10 residues. The CDR3 region has the DNA TGTGCCAGCAAAGGGGAGACCCAGTACTTC. Translating it yields CASKGETQYF.

The chain uses TRBV7-9 and TRBJ2-5; D possibly matches TRBD1 or TRBD2 (5 bases each). V was shortened by 3 bases and J by 2 bases, with 13 bases between the two germline ends. The CDR3 sequence is 15 residues long. The germline gives CDR1 SEHNR, CDR2 FQNEAQ (reference sequence). The CDR3 loop reads CASSLPGRAQETQYF. The CDR3 nucleotides are TGTGCCAGCAGCTTGCCGGGACGGGCACAAGAGACCCAGTACTTC.

The chain employs TRBV9 and TRBJ2-2, with TRBD2 matching over 8 bases. The germline gives CDR1 SGDLS, CDR2 YYNGEE. V lost 0 bases and J lost 2; bases outside the gene matches: 3. This CDR3 comprises 16 residues. Here the CDR3 reads CASSVVAGLNTGELFF. Here the CDR3 DNA reads TGTGCCAGCAGCGTAGTAGCGGGGCTTAACACCGGGGAGCTGTTTTTT.

The V gene is TRBV24-1, the J gene TRBJ2-3; 8 bases line up with TRBD2. The CDR3 has 13 residues. V dropped 9 bases and J dropped 5; count of bases not matched to a gene: 6. The V gene's germline CDR1 is KGHDR and CDR2 SFDVKD. The CDR3 region is CATRGGAGDTQYF. The DNA of the CDR3 is TGTGCCACCCGGGGGGGGGCTGGAGATACGCAGTATTTT.

This clone was seen a few times. The chain employs TRBV7-6 and TRBJ1-3; 7 nucleotides agree with TRBD1. V was clipped by 1 base and J by 3 bases; unmatched bases: 3. The germline V gene has CDR1 SGHVS and CDR2 FNYEAQ. The CDR3 contains 15 residues. The CDR3 protein is CASSLEGAVGNTIYF. CDR3 bases: TGTGCCAGCAGCTTAGAGGGGGCGGTTGGAAACACCATATATTTT.

The rearrangement links TRBV24-1 to TRBJ2-1; 9 positions match TRBD1. This CDR3 has 16 residues. The ends lost 4 bases at V and 3 bases at J; junction bases unmatched: 6. CDR1 KGHDR and CDR2 SFDVKD come from the germline V gene. The CDR3 DNA is TGTGCCACCAGTGAACAAACAGGGGGCCTCTACAATGAGCAGTTCTTC. Translation gives CATSEQTGGLYNEQFF.

The chain is built from TRBV7-9 and TRBJ2-7, with 10 nucleotides matching TRBD1. CDR1 SEHNR and CDR2 FQNEAQ come from the germline V gene (reference sequence). V was clipped by 2 bases and J by 6 bases; unmatched bases: 10. This CDR3 has 16 amino acids. CDR3 coding DNA: TGTGCCAGCAGCTTATATCACCGGGACAGGGGACGCGAGCAGTACTTC. It specifies CASSLYHRDRGREQYF. The full variable domain, in which reference TRBV7-9 and TRBJ2-7 provide the parts outside the CDR3, is DTGVSQNPRHKITKRGQNVTFRCDPISEHNRLYWYRQTLGQGPEFLTYFQNEAQLEKSRLLSDRFSAERPKGSFSTLEIQRTEQGDSAMYLCASSLYHRDRGREQYFGPGTRLTVT.

V and J are TRBV6-5 and TRBJ2-7, with 11 bases matching TRBD2. CDR1 and CDR2 from the germline V gene are MNHEY and SVGAGI. V was clipped by 2 bases and J by 5 bases; unmatched bases: 5. The CDR3 has 15 amino acids. The CDR3 is CASSYTTSGSNEQYF. The CDR3, as DNA: TGTGCCAGCAGTTACACCACTAGCGGGAGCAACGAGCAGTACTTC.